Below, 3 T cell receptor beta chains from the same sample are listed, as sequenced in a study of T cell responses to AZD1222 COVID-19 vaccine. Profiling relied on immunoSEQ multiplex PCR, and the TCRdb table lists in-frame clones only, not all of them. The table has roughly 56,000 clones, around 81% seen once; the top ten hold roughly 25%. This sample comprised peripheral blood, obtained 28 days after the second AZD1222 dose. These receptors originate from an adult who received the AZD1222 COVID-19 vaccine.

This clone was found a few times. V gene TRBV5-1 combines with J gene TRBJ2-1; unclear D gene. There are 11 residues in the CDR3. Germline loops: CDR1 SGHRS, CDR2 YFSETQ. The V end lost 1 base, the J end lost 9 bases, and 5 bases lay between the germline ends. CDR3 region: CASSLWSEQFF. Written as DNA, the CDR3 is TGCGCCAGCAGCTTGTGGTCTGAGCAGTTCTTC.

CDR3 protein: CASSALNYGYTF. Here the CDR3 DNA reads TGTGCCAGCAGTGCTTTAAACTATGGCTACACCTTC. The chain couples TRBV27 to TRBJ1-2; D is undetermined. V gave up 5 bases and J gave up 2 bases, with 6 bases separating them. This CDR3 comprises 12 residues. Germline-derived CDR1 and CDR2 are MNHEY and SMNVEV (reference sequence).

V usage is TRBV5-4 and J usage is TRBJ2-6; 11 nucleotides line up with TRBD2. V lost 2 bases and J lost 4; bases outside the gene matches: 5. Germline assignment: CDR1 SGHNT and CDR2 YYREEE (reference sequence). The CDR3 covers 17 residues. The CDR3 DNA is TGTGCCAGCAGCTTTTTGCTAGCGGGAGGAGGGGCCAACGTCCTGACTTTC. It yields the protein CASSFLLAGGGANVLTF. The full variable domain, rest sourced from reference TRBV5-4 and TRBJ2-6, is ETGVTQSPTHLIKTRGQQVTLRCSSQSGHNTVSWYQQALGQGPQFIFQYYREEENGRGNFPPRFSGLQFPNYSSELNVNALELDDSALYLCASSFLLAGGGANVLTFGAGSRLTVL.